The 14 T cell receptor beta chains below all came from one sample that was sequenced in a study of blood T cell repertoires in COVID-19. Data came from immunoSEQ multiplex PCR; TCRdb stores just in-frame clones and leaves some out. The sample has about 140,000 clones, less than 85% seen once. Sample: PBMCs or T cells enriched from blood (not recorded which). Every receptor here comes from a young woman who had been exposed to COVID-19.

The chain employs TRBV2 and TRBJ2-2, with D unclear. Trimming took 4 bases from V and 8 from J, leaving 8 bases between them. Germline V CDR1 and CDR2: SNHLY, FYNNEI. This CDR3 comprises 12 residues. Here the CDR3 reads CASSVRTGELFF. CDR3 DNA: TGTGCCAGCAGTGTTAGAACTGGGGAGCTGTTTTTT.

This clone was recorded once. The chain combines TRBV27 with TRBJ1-5; D might be TRBD1 (6 bases). The CDR3 is made up of 17 amino acids. Trimming removed 9 bases from V and 2 bases from J, with 23 bases in between. Germline CDR1 MNHEY, CDR2 SMNVEV (reference sequence). CDR3 in amino acids: CASTKGTSILRNQPQHF. The CDR3 DNA reads as TGTGCCAGTACCAAAGGGACATCTATCCTTCGCAATCAGCCCCAGCATTTT.

The chain links TRBV11-3 to TRBJ2-1, with 7 bases that match TRBD1. The CDR3 has 14 residues. The trim removed 5 bases at V and 7 bases at J, leaving 8 bases unmatched. Germline assignment: CDR1 SGHNT and CDR2 YENEEA. In DNA, the CDR3 is TGTGCCAGCAGCGTTGACGGGACAGTAAATGAGCAGTTCTTC. Its protein product is CASSVDGTVNEQFF.

V gene TRBV7-3 combines with J gene TRBJ2-2; D is ambiguous. CDR3 length equals 16 residues. Trimming stripped 5 bases from V and 7 bases from J, with 20 bases between. Germline V lookup: CDR1 SGHTA, CDR2 FQGTGA. The CDR3 spells CASSLTRGAVGGELFF. DNA of the CDR3: TGTGCCAGCAGCCTTACCAGAGGAGCTGTGGGCGGGGAGCTGTTTTTT. Using reference TRBV7-3 and TRBJ2-2 for the parts outside the CDR3, the full variable domain is GAGVSQTPSNKVTEKGKYVELRCDPISGHTALYWYRQSLGQGPEFLIYFQGTGAADDSGLPNDRFFAVRPEGSVSTLKIQRTERGDSAVYLCASSLTRGAVGGELFFGEGSRLTVL.

The chain is built from TRBV7-3 and TRBJ2-7, with a possible D match to TRBD2 (7 bases). Germline CDR1 and CDR2: SGHTA and FQGTGA. V was shortened by 5 bases and J by 2 bases, with 13 bases between the two germline ends. The CDR3 contains 14 residues. The CDR3 is CASSPQGRAYEQYF. DNA of the CDR3: TGTGCCAGCAGCCCGCAGGGGAGGGCCTACGAGCAGTACTTC.

This sequence joins TRBV5-1 and TRBJ2-1, with TRBD1 matching over 10 bases. J gave up 6 bases and V 4 bases, and 13 bases lay outside the gene matches. The CDR3 contains 17 residues. Germline loops: CDR1 SGHRS, CDR2 YFSETQ. Here the CDR3 reads CASSVTPGQGLINEQFF. DNA of the CDR3: TGCGCCAGCAGCGTAACACCGGGACAGGGGTTGATCAATGAGCAGTTCTTC.

The chain is built from TRBV28 and TRBJ2-2; D may be TRBD1 (6 bases). This CDR3 contains 14 residues. Germline V CDR1 and CDR2: MDHEN, SYDVKM. Trimming took off 11 bases at V and 2 bases at J, with 15 bases between the two ends. CDR3 sequence reads: CAALQGTNTGELFF. CDR3 coding DNA: TGTGCCGCCTTACAGGGCACCAACACCGGGGAGCTGTTTTTT. Together with reference TRBV28 and TRBJ2-2, the CDR3 gives the full variable domain: DVKVTQSSRYLVKRTGEKVFLECVQDMDHENMFWYRQDPGLGLRLIYFSYDVKMKEKGDIPEGYSVSREKKERFSLILESASTNQTSMYLCAALQGTNTGELFFGEGSRLTVL.

The rearrangement links TRBV5-6 to TRBJ2-1; 10 bases map to TRBD2. Trimming at V came to 4 bases and at J to 10 bases, leaving 14 bases not matched to a gene. This CDR3 contains 16 residues. Germline V gene sequence: CDR1 SGHDT, CDR2 YYEEEE. The CDR3 region has the DNA TGTGCCAGCAGCCCCTTACTAGCGGGAAGGGGCGGAGAGCAGTTCTTC. Encoded protein: CASSPLLAGRGGEQFF.

The chain links TRBV4-1 to TRBJ2-5; the match to TRBD2 covers 8 bases. The germline gives CDR1 MGHRA, CDR2 YSYEKL. The V segment lost 6 bases and the J segment 5 bases; nucleotides outside the gene matches: 17. There are 17 residues in the CDR3. DNA for the CDR3: TGCGCCAGCAGTACACTATATCAGGGGACGGGGGGGGAGACCCAGTACTTC. Amino acids: CASSTLYQGTGGETQYF.

This chain links TRBV19 with TRBJ1-2, with D possibly TRBD1 on 6 matching bases. The V gene lost 0 bases and the J gene lost 4 bases, with 9 bases spanning the gap. This CDR3 is 14 amino acids long. CDR1 LNHDA and CDR2 SQIVND come from the germline V gene (reference sequence). The CDR3 DNA is TGTGCCAGTAGTATAGAAACAGGGACCTATGGCTACACCTTC. This translates into CASSIETGTYGYTF.

In its sample, this clone was seen many times. The chain carries TRBV27 and TRBJ1-6; D is possibly TRBD1 (6 bases). This CDR3 contains 15 residues. The V end lost 1 base, the J end lost 6 bases, and 10 bases lay between the germline ends. CDR1 MNHEY and CDR2 SMNVEV come from the germline V gene (reference sequence). CDR3 region: CASSLYSGVNSPLHF. The CDR3 DNA sequence: TGTGCCAGCAGTTTATATTCAGGGGTTAATTCACCCCTCCACTTT.

The rearrangement links TRBV27 to TRBJ1-1; 11 bases are shared with TRBD1. Germline values: CDR1 MNHEY, CDR2 SMNVEV (reference sequence). The CDR3 contains 15 residues. The trim removed 5 bases at V and 4 bases at J, leaving 6 bases unmatched. In nucleotides, the CDR3 is TGTGCCAGCAGTGGGGACAGGGGGTTTACCACTGAAGCTTTCTTT. It is translated as CASSGDRGFTTEAFF.

V usage is TRBV12-3 or TRBV12-4 and J usage is TRBJ1-1, with 7 bases aligning to TRBD1. The CDR3 loop spans 13 amino acids. V shed 5 bases and J 6 bases; nucleotides not matched to a gene: 6. The CDR3 sequence: CASSLRTGPEAFF. The CDR3 nucleotides read TGTGCCAGCAGTCTCCGGACAGGTCCTGAAGCTTTCTTT.

The gene calls are TRBV27 and TRBJ1-2, with D maybe TRBD1 (6 bases). Trimming left V 7 bases short and J 5 bases short, with 20 bases between. The germline CDR1 and CDR2 sequences are MNHEY and SMNVEV (reference sequence). The CDR3 is 15 amino acids. CDR3 sequence: CASTLFWGHRYGYTF. In DNA, the CDR3 is TGTGCCAGCACTCTTTTCTGGGGACATCGGTATGGCTACACCTTC.